This T cell receptor (beta chain) was observed in a study of blood T cell repertoires in COVID-19. Study-wide background: T cells, B-cell-depleted T cells, or PBMCs provided the cDNA or gDNA that served as material.

Measured with immunoSEQ multiplex PCR; TCRdb has only the in-frame clones, and not every one. Of approximately 160,000 clones in the sample, around 78% were seen once. Losses at the gene ends were 1 base for V and 5 bases for J; bases not matched to a gene: 19. Germline lookup yields CDR1 SGHTA and CDR2 FQGTGA. The CDR3 runs 19 residues. The sample comprised PBMCs or T cells enriched from blood (not recorded which). The chain has TRBV7-3 and TRBJ1-1, with TRBD1 identical over 7 bases. The receptor was isolated from a woman between 45 and 60 years old who had recovered from COVID-19. DNA for the CDR3: TGTGCCAGCAGCTTAAAACGCCCAGGACAGGCCAAGGGGGGAACTGAAGCTTTCTTT. Residues: CASSLKRPGQAKGGTEAFF.